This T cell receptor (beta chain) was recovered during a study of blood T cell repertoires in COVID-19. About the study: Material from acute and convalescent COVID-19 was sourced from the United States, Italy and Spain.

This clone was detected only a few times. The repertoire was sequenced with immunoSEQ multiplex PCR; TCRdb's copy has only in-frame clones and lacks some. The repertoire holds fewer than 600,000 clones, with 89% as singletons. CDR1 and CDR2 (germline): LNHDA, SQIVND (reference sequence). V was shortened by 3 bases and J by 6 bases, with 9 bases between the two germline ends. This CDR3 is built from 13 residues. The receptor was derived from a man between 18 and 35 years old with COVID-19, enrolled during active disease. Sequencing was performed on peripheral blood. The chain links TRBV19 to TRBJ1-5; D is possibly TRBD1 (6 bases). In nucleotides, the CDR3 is TGTGCCAGTAGTATCCAGGGGAGTCAGCCCCAGCATTTT. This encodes CASSIQGSQPQHF.